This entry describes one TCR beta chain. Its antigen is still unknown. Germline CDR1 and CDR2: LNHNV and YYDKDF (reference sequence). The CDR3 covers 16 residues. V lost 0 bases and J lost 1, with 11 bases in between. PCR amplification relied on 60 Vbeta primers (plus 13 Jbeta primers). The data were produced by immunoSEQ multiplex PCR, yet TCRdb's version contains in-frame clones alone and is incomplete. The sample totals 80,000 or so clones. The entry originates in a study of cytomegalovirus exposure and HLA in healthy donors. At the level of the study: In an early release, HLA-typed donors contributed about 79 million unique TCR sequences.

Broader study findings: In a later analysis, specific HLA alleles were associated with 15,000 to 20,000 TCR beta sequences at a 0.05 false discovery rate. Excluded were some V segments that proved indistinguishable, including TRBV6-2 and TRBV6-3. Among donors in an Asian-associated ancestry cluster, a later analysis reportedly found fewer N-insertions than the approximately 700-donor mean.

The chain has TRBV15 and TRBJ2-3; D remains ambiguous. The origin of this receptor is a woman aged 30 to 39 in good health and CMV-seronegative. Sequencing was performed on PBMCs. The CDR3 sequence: CATSREGATGTDTQYF. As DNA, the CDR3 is TGTGCCACCAGCAGAGAGGGCGCGACCGGCACAGATACGCAGTATTTT.